This T cell receptor (beta chain) was recovered during a study of metastatic and nonmetastatic thyroid tumors. Study observations and caveats: Across blood and tumor, TCR beta diversity in malignant thyroid tumors was reportedly significantly higher than in benign nodules.

No patient had received any treatment before thyroid surgery. Germline assignment: CDR1 DFQATT and CDR2 SNEGSKA (reference sequence). Deletions cut 0 bases from V and 13 bases from J, with 15 bases between. There are 12 residues in the CDR3. Concerning this clone: Its antigen is unidentified.

Authors' processing steps: What underpinned the distant-metastasis classifier for papillary thyroid cancer was the set of CDR3 differences across clinicopathological groups. TCRdb used MiXCR to call clones anew from the PCR reads. The authors' filters were not applied to this entry. This sample has under 95,000 clones; about 13% occur once, and the top ten carry around 11%. Sequencing input: blood. The receptor's source is a female donor with papillary thyroid cancer or a benign thyroid nodule (not recorded which). Some clones in this sample may be carry-over from other donors' samples. The chain combines TRBV20-1 with TRBJ1-1; D remains ambiguous. The DNA of the CDR3 is TGCAGTGCTAGAGATGGGCGCAGAGGAGATTTCTTT. This codes for CSARDGRRGDFF.